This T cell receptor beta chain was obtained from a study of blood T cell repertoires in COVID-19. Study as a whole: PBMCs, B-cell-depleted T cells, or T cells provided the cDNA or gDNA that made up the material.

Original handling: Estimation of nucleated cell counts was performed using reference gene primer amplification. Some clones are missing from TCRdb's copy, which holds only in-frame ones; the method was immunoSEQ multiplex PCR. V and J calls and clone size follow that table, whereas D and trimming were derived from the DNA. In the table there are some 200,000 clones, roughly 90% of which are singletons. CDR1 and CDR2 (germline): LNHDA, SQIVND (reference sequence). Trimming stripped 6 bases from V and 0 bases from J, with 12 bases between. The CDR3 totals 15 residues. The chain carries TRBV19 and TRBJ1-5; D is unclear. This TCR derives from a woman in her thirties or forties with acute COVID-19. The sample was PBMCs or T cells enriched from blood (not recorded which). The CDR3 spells CASRETSNSNQPQHF. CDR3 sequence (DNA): TGTGCCAGTAGGGAGACGTCTAATAGCAATCAGCCCCAGCATTTT.